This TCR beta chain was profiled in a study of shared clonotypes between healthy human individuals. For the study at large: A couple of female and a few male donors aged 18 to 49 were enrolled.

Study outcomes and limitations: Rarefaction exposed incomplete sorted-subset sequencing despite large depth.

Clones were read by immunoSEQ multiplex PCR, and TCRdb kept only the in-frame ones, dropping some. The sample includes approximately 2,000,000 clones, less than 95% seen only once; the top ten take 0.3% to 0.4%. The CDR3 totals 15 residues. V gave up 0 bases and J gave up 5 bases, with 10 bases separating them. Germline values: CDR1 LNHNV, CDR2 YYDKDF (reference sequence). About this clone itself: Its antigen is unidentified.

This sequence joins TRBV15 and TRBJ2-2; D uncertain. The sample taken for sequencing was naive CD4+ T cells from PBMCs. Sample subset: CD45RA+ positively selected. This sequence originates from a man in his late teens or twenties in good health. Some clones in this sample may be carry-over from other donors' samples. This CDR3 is CATSRDRYQTGELFF. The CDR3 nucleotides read TGTGCCACCAGCAGAGATAGGTATCAGACCGGGGAGCTGTTTTTT. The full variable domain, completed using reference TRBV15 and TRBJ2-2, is DAMVIQNPRYQVTQFGKPVTLSCSQTLNHNVMYWYQQKSSQAPKLLFHYYDKDFNNEADTPDNFQSRRPNTSFCFLDIRSPGLGDTAMYLCATSRDRYQTGELFFGEGSRLTVL.